The rows below give T cell receptor beta chains drawn from one sample of a study of T cells expressing NK-cell markers. TCRdb derives one entry per CDR3 protein from the 5' RACE reads, leaving out DNA. The sample's table shows some 500,000 distinct CDR3 sequences. Sequenced sample: blood T cells: a sorted CD56 or NKG2C T cell subset, CD4+ or CD8+ T cells, or bulk PBMC T cells (not recorded which). Receptors originate from a woman in her fifties or sixties in good health. Each CDR3 is given with its conserved first and last residue.

CDR3 | length | J | V
CSAPGTVHPLNYGYTF | 16 | TRBJ1-2 | TRBV20-1
CSASRGADYNSPLHF | 15 | TRBJ1-6 | TRBV20-1
CASTEQPTTADTQYF | 15 | TRBJ2-3 | TRBV2
CASSLNIAGRKSYEQYF | 17 | TRBJ2-7 | TRBV27
CSSSGDAESYNEQFF | 15 | TRBJ2-1 | TRBV29-1
CASSFSPDEQFF | 12 | TRBJ2-1 | TRBV7-9
CASSEGTGGNEKLFF | 15 | TRBJ1-4 | TRBV5-1
CASSVGTASSYNSPLHF | 17 | TRBJ1-6 | TRBV25-1
CASSTTGAGSPLHF | 14 | TRBJ1-6 | TRBV19
CSARGLAGVNEQYF | 14 | TRBJ2-7 | TRBV20-1
CASSLWNQETQYF | 13 | TRBJ2-5 | TRBV12-3/TRBV12-4
CAIGRPREQFF | 11 | TRBJ2-1 | TRBV10-3
CASSLAGDPDQPQHF | 15 | TRBJ1-5 | TRBV5-1
CASSPQGRNTEAFF | 14 | TRBJ1-1 | TRBV27
CATSEPGRDTQYF | 13 | TRBJ2-3 | TRBV24-1
CASSLAPRPSSYEQYF | 16 | TRBJ2-7 | TRBV12-3/TRBV12-4
CASSRQGGDYYNEQFF | 16 | TRBJ2-1 | TRBV12-3/TRBV12-4
CASSLYPRTRTLWNEQFF | 18 | TRBJ2-1 | TRBV7-2
CSAASQTRTYEQYF | 14 | TRBJ2-7 | TRBV20-1
CASSHGWGAGNTIYF | 15 | TRBJ1-3 | TRBV5-1
CASSFLGLKGEAFF | 14 | TRBJ1-1 | TRBV27
CASSFLAGENTGELFF | 16 | TRBJ2-2 | TRBV5-1
CAISDSGISYNEQFF | 15 | TRBJ2-1 | TRBV10-3
CASGFFLGGTEAFF | 14 | TRBJ1-1 | TRBV12-5
CASSLKGPGEQFF | 13 | TRBJ2-1 | TRBV5-1
CASSFPGLFDTIYF | 14 | TRBJ1-3 | TRBV7-8
CASSGDTNGYTF | 12 | TRBJ1-2 | TRBV6-5
CASSLPTIQETQYF | 14 | TRBJ2-5 | TRBV7-8
CASSQGRREQYF | 12 | TRBJ2-7 | TRBV3-1
CSARGRVYGQPQHF | 14 | TRBJ1-5 | TRBV20-1
CSARAGTSFNEQFF | 14 | TRBJ2-1 | TRBV20-1
CASSLGGLGGETQYF | 15 | TRBJ2-5 | TRBV12-3/TRBV12-4
CASSPRADSYNEQFF | 15 | TRBJ2-1 | TRBV5-4
CASTYTSGRETQYF | 14 | TRBJ2-5 | TRBV6-1
CASSNGPRDSPLHF | 14 | TRBJ1-6 | TRBV5-1
CASSSGQGFTGELFF | 15 | TRBJ2-2 | TRBV12-3/TRBV12-4
CASSLWKVGTGQETQYF | 17 | TRBJ2-5 | TRBV28
CASSFRQGSRTDTQYF | 16 | TRBJ2-3 | TRBV12-3/TRBV12-4
CASSLANEQFF | 11 | TRBJ2-1 | TRBV5-1
CASRDAGEWQETQYF | 15 | TRBJ2-5 | TRBV6-6
CASSPTLRQGGNEQFF | 16 | TRBJ2-1 | TRBV5-1